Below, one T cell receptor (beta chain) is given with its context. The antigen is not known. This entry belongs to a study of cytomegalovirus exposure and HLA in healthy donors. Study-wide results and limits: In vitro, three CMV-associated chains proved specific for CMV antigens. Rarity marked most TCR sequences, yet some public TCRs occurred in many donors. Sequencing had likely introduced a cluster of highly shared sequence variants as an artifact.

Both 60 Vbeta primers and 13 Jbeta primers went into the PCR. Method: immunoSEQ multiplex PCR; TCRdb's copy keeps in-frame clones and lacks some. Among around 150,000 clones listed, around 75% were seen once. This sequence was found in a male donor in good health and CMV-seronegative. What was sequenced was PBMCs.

The CDR3 is CASSYSDRGRREQYF. Here the CDR3 DNA reads TGTGCCAGCAGTTACTCAGACAGGGGGCGACGGGAGCAGTACTTC. The chain links TRBV6-5 to TRBJ2-7, with TRBD1 matching 10 bases. The CDR3 consists of 15 residues. From germline, CDR1 is MNHEY and CDR2 SVGAGI. Losses at the gene ends were 0 bases for V and 7 bases for J; bases not matched to a gene: 6.